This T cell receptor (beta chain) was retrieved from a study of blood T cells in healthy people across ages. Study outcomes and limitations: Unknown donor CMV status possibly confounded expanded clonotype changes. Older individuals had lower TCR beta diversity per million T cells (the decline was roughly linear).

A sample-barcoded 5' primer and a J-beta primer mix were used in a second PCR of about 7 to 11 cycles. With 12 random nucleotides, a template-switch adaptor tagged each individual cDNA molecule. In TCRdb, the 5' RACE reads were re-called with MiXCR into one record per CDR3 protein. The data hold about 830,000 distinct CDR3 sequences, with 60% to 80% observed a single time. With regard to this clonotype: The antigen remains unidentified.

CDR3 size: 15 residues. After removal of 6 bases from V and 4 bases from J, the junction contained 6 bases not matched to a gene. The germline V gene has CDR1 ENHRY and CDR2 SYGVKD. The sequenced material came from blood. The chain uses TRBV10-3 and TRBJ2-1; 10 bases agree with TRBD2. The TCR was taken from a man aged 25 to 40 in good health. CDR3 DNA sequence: TGTGCCATCAGCCTAACTAGCGGGGATTACAATGAGCAGTTCTTC. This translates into CAISLTSGDYNEQFF.